Listed here are 29 T cell receptor beta chains from one sample, sequenced in a study of T cell responses to AZD1222 COVID-19 vaccine. The data were produced by immunoSEQ multiplex PCR, yet TCRdb's version contains in-frame clones alone and is incomplete. Counted here are about 90,000 clones, 75% to 90% occurring once; the ten biggest clones make up about 6.1%. The sample consisted of peripheral blood, taken 28 days after the second AZD1222 dose. The source is an adult who received the AZD1222 COVID-19 vaccine.

The DNA for the CDR3 is TGTGCCAGTAGGCAGGGCTCCAACTATGGCTACACCTTC. Protein product: CASRQGSNYGYTF. This chain connects TRBV19 to TRBJ1-2, with D perhaps matching TRBD1 (5 bases). Deletions cut 6 bases from V and 2 bases from J, with 10 bases between. Germline loops: CDR1 LNHDA, CDR2 SQIVND (reference sequence). This CDR3 is 13 amino acids long.

This clone was observed a single time. The chain joins TRBV7-2 to TRBJ1-5; TRBD1 is a possible D gene (6 bases). Germline V CDR1 and CDR2: SGHTA, FQGNSA. The CDR3 length is 15 residues. Trimming stripped 3 bases from V and 0 bases from J, with 9 bases between. The CDR3 DNA is TGTGCCAGCAGCTTGGACAGCTATAGCAATCAGCCCCAGCATTTT. It codes for CASSLDSYSNQPQHF.

The chain carries TRBV6-5 and TRBJ2-2; TRBD1 agrees at 9 bases. The ends lost 5 bases at V and 4 bases at J; junction bases unmatched: 5. This CDR3 has 15 residues. The germline CDR1 and CDR2 sequences are MNHEY and SVGAGI. The CDR3 loop reads CASSRDRAFTGELFF. CDR3 nucleotides: TGTGCCAGCAGTCGGGACAGGGCTTTCACCGGGGAGCTGTTTTTT.

The chain employs TRBV12-3 or TRBV12-4 and TRBJ2-1, with unresolved D. The CDR3 totals 13 residues. With 5 bases removed from V and 4 bases from J, the gap between germline ends came to 9 bases. This CDR3 is CASSPQPYNEQFF. CDR3 sequence (DNA): TGTGCCAGCAGTCCTCAACCGTACAATGAGCAGTTCTTC.

The sample holds a few counts of this clone. V and J are TRBV18 and TRBJ1-3; D uncertain. V shed 1 base and J shed 4 bases, with 17 bases lying between them. Germline V gene lookup returns CDR1 KGHSH and CDR2 LQKENI. This CDR3 region has 17 residues. The CDR3, as DNA: TGTGCCAGCTCACCACGGAGTCTAACCTCGTCCGGAAACACCATATATTTT. It yields the protein CASSPRSLTSSGNTIYF.

V usage is TRBV6-5 and J usage is TRBJ1-3; D gene uncertain. V dropped 9 bases and J dropped 0 bases, with 12 bases sitting between them. The CDR3 runs 14 residues. Per the germline V gene, CDR1 is MNHEY and CDR2 is SVGAGI. The CDR3 sequence: CASLLVSSGNTIYF. Written as DNA, the CDR3 is TGTGCCAGTTTATTGGTGAGCTCTGGAAACACCATATATTTT.

This chain links TRBV4-3 with TRBJ1-1; D gene ambiguous. Trimming left V 2 bases short and J 0 bases short, with 22 bases between. The V gene's germline CDR1 is LGHNA and CDR2 YSLEER. The CDR3 totals 19 residues. In DNA form, the CDR3 reads TGCGCCAGCAGCCAAACTCTAGGGAGGCTAGTGCTTATGAACACTGAAGCTTTCTTT. It translates to CASSQTLGRLVLMNTEAFF.

This sequence joins TRBV5-1 and TRBJ2-1; 7 bases agree with TRBD1. The CDR3 loop spans 14 amino acids. Germline trimming cut 3 bases from V and 0 bases from J; bases unmatched to any gene: 0. CDR1 and CDR2 from the germline V gene are SGHRS and YFSETQ. CDR3 amino acids: CASSWTGSYNEQFF. CDR3 DNA sequence: TGCGCCAGCAGCTGGACAGGCTCCTACAATGAGCAGTTCTTC.

Here the CDR3 reads CASSFLGEYGYTF. The CDR3 nucleotides are TGTGCCAGCAGTTTTCTGGGCGAATATGGCTACACCTTC. The chain has TRBV27 and TRBJ1-2; unclear D gene. V was trimmed by 3 bases and J by 5 bases, leaving 10 bases between them. The CDR3 is made up of 13 amino acids. In germline, CDR1 is MNHEY, CDR2 SMNVEV (reference sequence).

The chain uses TRBV7-2 and TRBJ1-2; D gene uncertain. The length of the CDR3 is 15 residues. The ends were cut back, 1 base at V and 4 bases at J, with 13 bases in the middle. Per germline, CDR1 SGHTA and CDR2 FQGNSA. CDR3 residues: CASSLDRPTAYGYTF. The DNA for the CDR3 is TGTGCCAGCAGCTTAGATAGGCCTACCGCCTATGGCTACACCTTC.

CDR3 in amino acids: CATSDGGLGKAFF. CDR3 nucleotides: TGTGCCACCAGTGATGGGGGTCTAGGGAAAGCTTTCTTT. The chain couples TRBV24-1 to TRBJ1-1, with D possibly TRBD1 on 5 matching bases. The CDR3 spans 13 residues. Germline V gene sequence: CDR1 KGHDR, CDR2 SFDVKD. The ends were cut back, 3 bases at V and 9 bases at J, with 13 bases in the middle.

The V gene is TRBV7-9, the J gene TRBJ1-6; D is perhaps TRBD1 (5 bases). Germline V gives CDR1 SEHNR, CDR2 FQNEAQ (reference sequence). The V gene lost 3 bases and the J gene lost 10 bases, with 19 bases spanning the gap. This CDR3 has 16 amino acids. The CDR3 nucleotides are TGTGCCAGCAGCTTGACGGATACCCGCCGGGGCTCACCCCTCCACTTT. This encodes CASSLTDTRRGSPLHF.

The CDR3 sequence is CASSYFPGLLHF. The CDR3 DNA sequence: TGTGCCAGCAGTTACTTCCCAGGGCTCCTCCACTTT. The chain couples TRBV6-5 to TRBJ1-6, with a possible D match to TRBD1 (5 bases). CDR1 and CDR2 from the germline V gene are MNHEY and SVGAGI. Trimming stripped 1 base from V and 15 bases from J, with 10 bases between. The CDR3 runs to 12 residues.

The chain joins TRBV29-1 to TRBJ1-1; D gene ambiguous. Germline CDR1 and CDR2: SQVTM and ANQGSEA. The CDR3 sequence is 12 residues long. The CDR3 sequence is CTTLGVSTEAFF. CDR3 in DNA: TGCACCACTTTGGGAGTAAGCACTGAAGCTTTCTTT.

J is TRBJ1-5 and V is TRBV6-4; no clear D gene. V gave up 6 bases and J gave up 8 bases, with 11 bases separating them. The CDR3 has 12 amino acids. The germline CDR1 and CDR2 sequences are MRHNA and SNTAGT. This chain's CDR3 is CASRPLLKPQHF. CDR3 nucleotides: TGTGCCAGCAGACCCCTCCTGAAGCCCCAGCATTTT.

V and J are TRBV27 and TRBJ1-2; D remains unclear. V lost 1 base and J 0 bases, leaving 6 bases between the germline ends. Germline V CDR1 and CDR2: MNHEY, SMNVEV (reference sequence). The CDR3 is 14 residues long. In DNA form, the CDR3 reads TGTGCCAGCAGTTTATATAGGACTAACTATGGCTACACCTTC. It translates to CASSLYRTNYGYTF.

In this sample, this clone turned up a few times. Other nucleotide sequences in the sample specify the same CDR3. The rearrangement uses TRBV2 and TRBJ1-5, with D possibly being TRBD1 (5 bases). The CDR3 is 13 residues long. Looked up from germline, CDR1 is SNHLY and CDR2 is FYNNEI. Trimming removed 5 bases at V and 3 bases at J, with 8 bases between. CDR3 sequence (DNA): TGTGCCAGCAGTAGACAGATCAATCAGCCCCAGCATTTT. Protein sequence: CASSRQINQPQHF.

The chain carries TRBV18 and TRBJ2-7; 7 bases line up with TRBD1. This CDR3 contains 15 residues. CDR1 is KGHSH and CDR2 is LQKENI in the germline V gene. After removal of 3 bases from V and 2 bases from J, the junction contained 7 bases not matched to a gene. The CDR3 spells CASSPSRDSTYEQYF. The CDR3 DNA reads TGTGCCAGCTCACCCTCCCGGGACAGTACCTACGAGCAGTACTTC.

V usage is TRBV19 and J usage is TRBJ2-2; no clear D gene. This CDR3 comprises 14 residues. Trimming pared 7 bases from V and 5 bases from J, leaving 14 bases between. Germline V lookup: CDR1 LNHDA, CDR2 SQIVND (reference sequence). In nucleotides, the CDR3 is TGTGCCAGTAACCGAGGAGCGAGAACCGGGGAGCTGTTTTTT. It is translated as CASNRGARTGELFF.

The V gene is TRBV7-2, the J gene TRBJ1-3; TRBD1 matches 8 bases. CDR3 length equals 16 residues. The germline V gene encodes CDR1 SGHTA and CDR2 FQGNSA. With 3 bases clipped from V and 0 bases from J, the junction kept 4 bases outside the gene matches. The DNA for the CDR3 is TGTGCCAGCAGCTTGACCACAGGGGGCTCTGGAAACACCATATATTTT. Translated: CASSLTTGGSGNTIYF.

This clone was recorded once. The chain couples TRBV5-5 to TRBJ1-1, with 10 bases that match TRBD1. Germline loops: CDR1 SGHKS, CDR2 YYEKEE (reference sequence). The CDR3 sequence is 17 residues long. The junction had 10 bases not matched to a gene; V was cut back by 4 bases and J by 1 base. The CDR3 DNA follows: TGTGCCAGCAGCCCCACGAGGGACAGGGGAAGGAACACTGAAGCTTTCTTT. This translates into CASSPTRDRGRNTEAFF. The entire variable domain, with the rest obtained from reference TRBV5-5 and TRBJ1-1, is as follows: DAGVTQSPTHLIKTRGQQVTLRCSPISGHKSVSWYQQVLGQGPQFIFQYYEKEERGRGNFPDRFSARQFPNYSSELNVNALLLGDSALYLCASSPTRDRGRNTEAFFGQGTRLTVV.

The chain combines TRBV7-2 with TRBJ2-1; D gene uncertain. The CDR3 is 14 residues long. Germline V gene data show CDR1 as SGHTA and CDR2 as FQGNSA. The V end lost 7 bases, the J end lost 7 bases, and 17 bases lay between the germline ends. The CDR3 loop reads CASTRGLVGNEQFF. The CDR3 coding sequence is TGTGCCAGCACTCGTGGGCTCGTAGGGAATGAGCAGTTCTTC.

This CDR3 is CASSQDGTDGYTF. The CDR3 nucleotides read TGCGCCAGCAGCCAAGACGGGACAGATGGCTACACCTTC. The chain combines TRBV4-1 with TRBJ1-2; TRBD1 matches at 7 bases. Looked up from germline, CDR1 is MGHRA and CDR2 is YSYEKL. The CDR3 runs to 13 residues. V lost 0 bases and J lost 6; bases outside the gene matches: 1.

This chain links TRBV5-4 with TRBJ1-3; 7 bases are a match to TRBD1. Germline values: CDR1 SGHNT, CDR2 YYREEE (reference sequence). This CDR3 comprises 16 residues. V was clipped by 1 base and J by 4 bases; unmatched bases: 8. The CDR3 DNA is TGTGCCAGCAGCTTGCCCTCGACAGGGTCGGGAAACACCATATATTTT. Amino acids: CASSLPSTGSGNTIYF. Complete variable domain (other parts from reference TRBV5-4 and TRBJ1-3): ETGVTQSPTHLIKTRGQQVTLRCSSQSGHNTVSWYQQALGQGPQFIFQYYREEENGRGNFPPRFSGLQFPNYSSELNVNALELDDSALYLCASSLPSTGSGNTIYFGEGSWLTVV.

This chain joins TRBV7-9 and TRBJ2-7; no clear D gene. The germline CDR1 and CDR2 sequences are SEHNR and FQNEAQ (reference sequence). V shed 4 bases and J shed 2 bases, with 6 bases lying between them. The CDR3 length is 12 residues. The DNA of the CDR3 is TGTGCCAGCAGCTCACTCACCTACGAGCAGTACTTC. Protein product: CASSSLTYEQYF. Together with reference TRBV7-9 and TRBJ2-7, the CDR3 gives the full variable domain: DTGVSQNPRHKITKRGQNVTFRCDPISEHNRLYWYRQTLGQGPEFLTYFQNEAQLEKSRLLSDRFSAERPKGSFSTLEIQRTEQGDSAMYLCASSSLTYEQYFGPGTRLTVT.

The gene calls are TRBV14 and TRBJ1-1; possibly TRBD1 for D (6 bases). CDR1 and CDR2 (germline): SGHDN, FVKESK. Trimming pared 1 base from V and 5 bases from J, leaving 20 bases between. The CDR3 runs 17 residues. DNA of the CDR3: TGTGCCAGCAGCCAAGGCCGCCTCGTACAGGGTATGACTGAAGCTTTCTTT. This encodes CASSQGRLVQGMTEAFF.

This chain uses TRBV20-1 with TRBJ1-2; unclear D gene. From germline, CDR1 is DFQATT and CDR2 SNEGSKA (reference sequence). Trimming pared 5 bases from V and 4 bases from J, leaving 8 bases between. There are 11 residues in the CDR3. The CDR3 region is CSAPDSYGYTF. The DNA of the CDR3 is TGCAGTGCTCCAGATAGCTATGGCTACACCTTC.

J is TRBJ2-3 and V is TRBV5-1, with 9 bases that match TRBD1. The trim removed 2 bases at V and 2 bases at J, leaving 6 bases unmatched. Per germline, CDR1 SGHRS and CDR2 YFSETQ. The CDR3 contains 16 residues. CDR3 loop: CASSFETGGATDTQYF. CDR3 bases: TGCGCCAGCAGCTTTGAGACAGGGGGAGCCACAGATACGCAGTATTTT.

The CDR3 loop is CASSQDPGRPNTEAFF. As DNA, the CDR3 is TGTGCCAGCAGCCAAGATCCAGGGCGACCGAACACTGAAGCTTTCTTT. The V gene is TRBV14, the J gene TRBJ1-1; D is perhaps TRBD1 (5 bases). Germline V lookup: CDR1 SGHDN, CDR2 FVKESK. V lost 0 bases and J 1 base, leaving 12 bases between the germline ends. This CDR3 has 16 amino acids.